These 6 T cell receptor beta chains originate from one sample sequenced in a study of monozygotic twins with inflammatory bowel disease (dated by TCRdb to the late 2010s). Preparation of the library involved 5' RACE. TCRdb names Illumina HiSeq 2500 as the instrument used. TCRdb reprocessed the reads; each CDR3 protein sequence makes one entry, and DNA is unavailable. This sample's clone table shows some 190,000 distinct CDR3 sequences. Around 7.7% of the sample belongs to the ten largest clones. Sequencing used blood. Receptors originate from a human donor with ulcerative colitis or Crohn's disease, or a healthy co-twin of an affected twin (not recorded which).

This CDR3 is CSVAGLAGAREQFF. This chain joins TRBV29-1 and TRBJ2-1; TCRdb gives TRBD2 as the D gene, but with no DNA this cannot be confirmed. In germline, CDR1 is SQVTM, CDR2 ANQGSEA. The CDR3 is 14 amino acids.

The chain has TRBV6-1 and TRBJ1-1; TCRdb proposes TRBD1, but this gene call is untestable without DNA. CDR3 length: 13 amino acids. Germline values: CDR1 MNHNS, CDR2 SASEGT. CDR3 protein: CASRLEGYTEAFF.

This rearrangement joins TRBV12-3 or TRBV12-4 to TRBJ2-2; as DNA is missing, the TRBD2 call by TCRdb cannot be tested. This CDR3 is built from 14 residues. The CDR3 here is CASSLREATGELFF.

This rearrangement joins TRBV2 to TRBJ1-4. The CDR3 runs to 14 residues. CDR1 is SNHLY, CDR2 FYNNEI, per germline. CDR3 amino acids: CASGRGGTNEKLFF. The complete variable domain, with remaining parts taken from reference TRBV2 and TRBJ1-4, reads EPEVTQTPSHQVTQMGQEVILRCVPISNHLYFYWYRQILGQKVEFLVSFYNNEISEKSEIFDDQFSVERPDGSNFTLKIRSTKLEDSAMYFCASGRGGTNEKLFFGSGTQLSVL.

The V gene is TRBV29-1, the J gene TRBJ2-3; TCRdb selects TRBD2, and the lack of DNA leaves this call unchecked. CDR3 size: 14 residues. Germline V gives CDR1 SQVTM, CDR2 ANQGSEA. This CDR3 is CSVRTSGSSDTQYF.

The CDR3 region is CASSRSGNSYEQYF. The chain employs TRBV18 and TRBJ2-7. The CDR3 is made up of 14 amino acids. The germline gives CDR1 KGHSH, CDR2 LQKENI.